This record concerns one TCR beta chain sequence. This CDR3 has 17 amino acids. Unmatched junction bases numbered 17, after V lost 4 bases and J lost 9 bases. Looked up from germline, CDR1 is LGHNA and CDR2 is YNFKEQ. A multiplex PCR was run with 60 Vbeta primers and 13 Jbeta primers. Sequenced by immunoSEQ multiplex PCR; TCRdb stores in-frame clones only, minus some. The sample has 74,000 or so clones, about three quarters seen once; the top ten hold 2.5% to 3.5%. This entry comes from a study of cytomegalovirus exposure and HLA in healthy donors. Sample: PBMCs. This chain links TRBV4-2 with TRBJ2-3, with 9 positions matching TRBD2. The receptor's source is a man in his forties or fifties in good health and CMV-seropositive. The CDR3, as DNA: TGTGCCAGCAGCCTCCAGACTAGCGGTGCTTTGACCCCCACGCAGTATTTT. It is translated as CASSLQTSGALTPTQYF.